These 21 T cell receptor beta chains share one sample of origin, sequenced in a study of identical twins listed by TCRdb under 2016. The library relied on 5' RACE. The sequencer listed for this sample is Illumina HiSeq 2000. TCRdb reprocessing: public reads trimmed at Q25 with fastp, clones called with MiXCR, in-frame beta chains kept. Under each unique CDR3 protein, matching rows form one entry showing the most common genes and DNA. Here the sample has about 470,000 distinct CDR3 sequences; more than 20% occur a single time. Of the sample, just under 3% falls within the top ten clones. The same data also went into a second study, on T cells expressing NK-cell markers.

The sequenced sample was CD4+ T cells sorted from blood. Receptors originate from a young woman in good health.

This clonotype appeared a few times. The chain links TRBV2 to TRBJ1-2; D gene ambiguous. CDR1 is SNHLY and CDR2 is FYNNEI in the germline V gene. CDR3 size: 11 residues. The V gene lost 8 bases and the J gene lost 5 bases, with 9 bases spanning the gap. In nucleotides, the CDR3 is TGTGCCAGCCGGACCCTGTATGGCTACACCTTC. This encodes CASRTLYGYTF.

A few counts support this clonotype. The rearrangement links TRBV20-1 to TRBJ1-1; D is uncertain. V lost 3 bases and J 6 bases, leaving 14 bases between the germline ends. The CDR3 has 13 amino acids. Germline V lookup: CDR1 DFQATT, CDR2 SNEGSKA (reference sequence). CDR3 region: CSARPSSTAEAFF. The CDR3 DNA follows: TGCAGTGCTAGGCCATCTTCAACGGCTGAAGCTTTCTTT.

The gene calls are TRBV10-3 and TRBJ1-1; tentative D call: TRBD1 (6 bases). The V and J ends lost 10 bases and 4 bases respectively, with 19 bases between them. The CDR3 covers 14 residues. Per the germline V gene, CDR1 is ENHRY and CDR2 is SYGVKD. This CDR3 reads CATKNRGGVTEAFF. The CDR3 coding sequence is TGTGCCACCAAGAATAGGGGGGGAGTCACTGAAGCTTTCTTT.

The CDR3 protein is CASTYRAGNTEAFF. For the CDR3, the DNA is TGTGCCAGCACCTATCGGGCAGGAAACACTGAAGCTTTCTTT. The chain combines TRBV6-1 with TRBJ1-1; D is undetermined. CDR3 length: 14 amino acids. CDR1 is MNHNS, CDR2 SASEGT, per germline. V was clipped by 7 bases and J by 2 bases, with 14 bases between them.

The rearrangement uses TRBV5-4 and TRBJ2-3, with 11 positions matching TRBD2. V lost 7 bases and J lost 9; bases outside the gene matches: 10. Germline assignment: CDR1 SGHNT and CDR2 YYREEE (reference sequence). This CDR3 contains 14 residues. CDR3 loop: CASWVAGGKATQYF. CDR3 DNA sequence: TGTGCCAGCTGGGTAGCGGGAGGGAAGGCGACGCAGTATTTT.

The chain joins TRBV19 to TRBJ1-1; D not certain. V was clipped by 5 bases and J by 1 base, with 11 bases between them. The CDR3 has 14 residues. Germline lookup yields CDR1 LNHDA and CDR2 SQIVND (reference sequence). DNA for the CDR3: TGTGCCAGTAGTCGAAAAGGGAAGAACACTGAAGCTTTCTTT. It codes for CASSRKGKNTEAFF.

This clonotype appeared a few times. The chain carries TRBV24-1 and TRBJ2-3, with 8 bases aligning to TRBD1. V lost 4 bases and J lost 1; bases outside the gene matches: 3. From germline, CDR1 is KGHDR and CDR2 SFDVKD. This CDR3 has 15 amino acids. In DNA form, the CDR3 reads TGTGCCACCAGTGACCAGACAGGGGGCACAGATACGCAGTATTTT. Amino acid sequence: CATSDQTGGTDTQYF.

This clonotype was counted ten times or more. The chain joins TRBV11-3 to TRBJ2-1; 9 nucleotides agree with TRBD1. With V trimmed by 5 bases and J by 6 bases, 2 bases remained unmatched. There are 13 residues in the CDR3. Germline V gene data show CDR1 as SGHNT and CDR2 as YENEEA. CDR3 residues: CASSGTGSNEQFF. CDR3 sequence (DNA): TGTGCCAGCAGCGGGACAGGGTCCAATGAGCAGTTCTTC.

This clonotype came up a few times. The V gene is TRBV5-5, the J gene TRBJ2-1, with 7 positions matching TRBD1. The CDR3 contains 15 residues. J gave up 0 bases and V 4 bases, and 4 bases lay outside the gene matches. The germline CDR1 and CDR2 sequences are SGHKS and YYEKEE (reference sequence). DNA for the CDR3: TGTGCCAGCAGCCGGACAGGAAACTCCTACAATGAGCAGTTCTTC. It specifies CASSRTGNSYNEQFF.

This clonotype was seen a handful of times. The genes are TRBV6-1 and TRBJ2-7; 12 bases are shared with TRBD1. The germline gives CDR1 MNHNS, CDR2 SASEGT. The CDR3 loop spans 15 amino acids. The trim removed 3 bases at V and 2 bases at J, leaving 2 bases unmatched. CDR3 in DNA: TGTGCCAGCAGTGAGGGGACAGGGGGCACCTACGAGCAGTACTTC. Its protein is CASSEGTGGTYEQYF.

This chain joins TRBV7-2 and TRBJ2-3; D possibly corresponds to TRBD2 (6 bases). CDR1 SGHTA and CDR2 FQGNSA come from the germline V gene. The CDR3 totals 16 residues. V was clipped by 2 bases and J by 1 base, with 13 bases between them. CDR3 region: CASSLLAGYGTDTQYF. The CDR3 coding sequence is TGTGCCAGCAGCTTATTGGCGGGATATGGCACAGATACGCAGTATTTT.

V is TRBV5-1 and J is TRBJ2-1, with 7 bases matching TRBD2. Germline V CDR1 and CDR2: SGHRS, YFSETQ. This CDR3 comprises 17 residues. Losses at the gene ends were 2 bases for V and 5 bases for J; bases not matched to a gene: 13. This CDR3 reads CASSFVAGANQNNEQFF. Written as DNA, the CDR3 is TGCGCCAGCAGCTTCGTGGCGGGAGCGAACCAAAACAATGAGCAGTTCTTC.

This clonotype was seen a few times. The CDR3 region is CASSLGQGKKKQYF. The CDR3 nucleotides read TGTGCCAGCAGCCTGGGACAGGGGAAGAAAAAGCAGTACTTC. J is TRBJ2-7 and V is TRBV7-9, with 10 bases identical to TRBD1. This CDR3 contains 14 residues. From germline, CDR1 is SEHNR and CDR2 FQNEAQ (reference sequence). J gave up 8 bases and V 5 bases, and 9 bases lay outside the gene matches.

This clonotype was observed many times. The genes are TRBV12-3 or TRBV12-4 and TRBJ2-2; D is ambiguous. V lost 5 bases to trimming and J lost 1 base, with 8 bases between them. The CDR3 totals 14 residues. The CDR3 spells CASSPRRNTGELFF. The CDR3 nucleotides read TGTGCCAGCAGTCCCCGGCGGAACACCGGGGAGCTGTTTTTT.

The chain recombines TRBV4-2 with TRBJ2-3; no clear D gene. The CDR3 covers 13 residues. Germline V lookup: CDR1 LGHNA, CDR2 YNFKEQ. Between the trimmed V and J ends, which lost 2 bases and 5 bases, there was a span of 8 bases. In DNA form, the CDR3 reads TGTGCCAGCAGCCAAAGGAATGGAGATACGCAGTATTTT. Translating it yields CASSQRNGDTQYF.

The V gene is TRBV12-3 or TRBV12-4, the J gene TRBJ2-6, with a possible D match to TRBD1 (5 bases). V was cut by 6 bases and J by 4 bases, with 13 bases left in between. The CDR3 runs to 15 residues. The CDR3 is CASRPTGSGANVLTF. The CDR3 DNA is TGTGCCAGCAGACCTACAGGCTCAGGGGCCAACGTCCTGACTTTC.

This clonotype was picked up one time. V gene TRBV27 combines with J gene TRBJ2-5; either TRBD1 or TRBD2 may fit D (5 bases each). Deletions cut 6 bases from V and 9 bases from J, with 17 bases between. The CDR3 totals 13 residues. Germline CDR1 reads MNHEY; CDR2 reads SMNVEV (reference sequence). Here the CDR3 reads CASRLSPPGPQYF. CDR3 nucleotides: TGTGCCAGCAGACTTAGCCCGCCGGGGCCCCAGTACTTC.

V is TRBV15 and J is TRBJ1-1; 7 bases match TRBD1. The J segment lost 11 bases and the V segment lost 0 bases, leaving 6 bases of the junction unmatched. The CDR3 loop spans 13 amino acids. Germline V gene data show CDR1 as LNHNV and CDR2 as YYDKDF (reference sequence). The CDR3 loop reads CATSRDGTVSAFF. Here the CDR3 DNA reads TGTGCCACCAGCAGAGATGGGACAGTATCGGCTTTCTTT.

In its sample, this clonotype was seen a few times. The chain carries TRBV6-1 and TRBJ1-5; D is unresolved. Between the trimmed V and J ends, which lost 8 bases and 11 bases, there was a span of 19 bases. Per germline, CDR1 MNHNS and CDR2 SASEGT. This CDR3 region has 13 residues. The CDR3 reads CASHSLAGESQHF. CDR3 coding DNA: TGTGCCAGCCACAGTCTCGCTGGGGAATCCCAGCATTTT.

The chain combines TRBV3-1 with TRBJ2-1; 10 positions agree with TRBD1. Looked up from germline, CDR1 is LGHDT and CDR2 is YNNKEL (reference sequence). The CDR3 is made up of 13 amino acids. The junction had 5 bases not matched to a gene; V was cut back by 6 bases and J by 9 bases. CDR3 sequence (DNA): TGTGCCAGCAGGGACAGGGGGGGAAGTGAGCAGTTCTTC. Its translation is CASRDRGGSEQFF.

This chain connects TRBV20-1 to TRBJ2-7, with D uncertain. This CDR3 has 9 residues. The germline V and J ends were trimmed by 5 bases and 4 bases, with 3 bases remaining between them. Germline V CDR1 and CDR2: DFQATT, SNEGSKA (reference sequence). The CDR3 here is CSAGYEQYF. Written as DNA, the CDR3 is TGCAGTGCTGGGTACGAGCAGTACTTC.